These 9 T cell receptor beta chains originate from one sample sequenced in a study of blood T cell repertoires in COVID-19 (dated by TCRdb to 2019 to 2021). Library creation used the immunoSEQ multiplex PCR assay. As stored in TCRdb, this immuneACCESS dataset retains in-frame rearrangements with V and J assigned. A fraction of the clones does not appear; measured against another copy, unresolved V genes explain less than half of the discrepancy, and the remainder lacks a known reason. The sample records approximately 90,000 clones, roughly 80% of which are singletons. Roughly 23% of the sample is taken by the ten largest. What was sequenced was peripheral blood. These TCRs come from an elderly man with active or convalescent COVID-19.

This clone was detected only a few times. The chain uses TRBV15 and TRBJ2-6, with D hard to call. Germline V gene data show CDR1 as LNHNV and CDR2 as YYDKDF (reference sequence). The CDR3 extends over 14 amino acids. Trimming shortened V by 4 bases and J by 2 bases, and 6 bases separated the two germline ends. CDR3 region: CATSTSAGANVLTF. DNA of the CDR3: TGTGCCACCAGCACGTCTGCTGGGGCCAACGTCCTGACTTTC.

The chain joins TRBV28 to TRBJ2-1, with D unclear. This CDR3 spans 14 amino acids. V was pared by 6 bases and J by 5 bases, with 14 bases between. The germline gives CDR1 MDHEN, CDR2 SYDVKM. As DNA, the CDR3 is TGTGCCAGCAGCGCGGCGTGGAGACACAATGAGCAGTTCTTC. Its translation is CASSAAWRHNEQFF. The full variable domain, in which reference TRBV28 and TRBJ2-1 provide the parts outside the CDR3, is DVKVTQSSRYLVKRTGEKVFLECVQDMDHENMFWYRQDPGLGLRLIYFSYDVKMKEKGDIPEGYSVSREKKERFSLILESASTNQTSMYLCASSAAWRHNEQFFGPGTRLTVL.

V usage is TRBV7-6 and J usage is TRBJ2-7; a weak D match, TRBD2 (6 bases). Germline CDR1 reads SGHVS; CDR2 reads FNYEAQ. This CDR3 region has 13 residues. The V end was cut by 5 bases, the J end by 5 bases, with 13 bases between. The CDR3 here is CASSPRLVNEQYF. The DNA of the CDR3 is TGTGCCAGCAGCCCCAGACTAGTTAACGAGCAGTACTTC.

This clone has a handful of counts. The chain has TRBV19 and TRBJ1-4, with D maybe TRBD1 (5 bases). Germline loops: CDR1 LNHDA, CDR2 SQIVND (reference sequence). The CDR3 length is 14 residues. V was shortened by 3 bases and J by 11 bases, with 16 bases between the two germline ends. DNA of the CDR3: TGTGCCAGTAGTATTACGTCCGACAGTACCAAACTGTTTTTT. Protein: CASSITSDSTKLFF.

The V call is TRBV5-1, the J call TRBJ1-1; a weak D match, TRBD1 (6 bases). The CDR3 is 13 residues long. Trimming pared 3 bases from V and 1 base from J, leaving 7 bases between. Germline assignment: CDR1 SGHRS and CDR2 YFSETQ. The CDR3 is CASSSQGNTEAFF. The CDR3 DNA follows: TGCGCCAGCAGCTCACAGGGGAACACTGAAGCTTTCTTT. Full variable domain (remainder filled in from reference TRBV5-1 and TRBJ1-1): KAGVTQTPRYLIKTRGQQVTLSCSPISGHRSVSWYQQTPGQGLQFLFEYFSETQRNKGNFPGRFSGRQFSNSRSEMNVSTLELGDSALYLCASSSQGNTEAFFGQGTRLTVV.

The chain uses TRBV28 and TRBJ2-5; 10 bases align to TRBD2. The CDR3 is 15 amino acids. The germline CDR1 and CDR2 sequences are MDHEN and SYDVKM. J lost 4 bases, V lost 3 bases, and 5 bases had no gene match. As DNA, the CDR3 is TGTGCCAGCAGTTTCCAGCGGGGGGGGTCAGAGACCCAGTACTTC. Protein sequence: CASSFQRGGSETQYF.

The chain carries TRBV19 and TRBJ2-2; no reliable D call. Trimming took off 6 bases at V and 2 bases at J, with 7 bases between the two ends. This CDR3 has 13 residues. Looked up from germline, CDR1 is LNHDA and CDR2 is SQIVND (reference sequence). The DNA of the CDR3 is TGTGCCAGTAGACAAATTAACACCGGGGAGCTGTTTTTT. As protein: CASRQINTGELFF.

This chain connects TRBV6-5 to TRBJ1-1, with a tentative D call TRBD1 (5 bases). Trimming cost V 5 bases and J 3 bases, with 16 bases left between them. This CDR3 has 15 amino acids. CDR1 is MNHEY, CDR2 SVGAGI, per germline. The DNA of the CDR3 is TGTGCCAGCAGTCCCCGACTGCGGGGGGACACTGAAGCTTTCTTT. The encoded protein is CASSPRLRGDTEAFF.

The gene calls are TRBV10-3 and TRBJ2-2, with 11 nucleotides matching TRBD2. V was clipped by 5 bases and J by 4 bases; unmatched bases: 9. CDR1 and CDR2 (germline): ENHRY, SYGVKD. The CDR3 runs 17 residues. The CDR3 sequence is CAISLTSGGRGTGELFF. CDR3 DNA: TGTGCCATCAGTCTTACTAGCGGGGGAAGGGGCACCGGGGAGCTGTTTTTT.